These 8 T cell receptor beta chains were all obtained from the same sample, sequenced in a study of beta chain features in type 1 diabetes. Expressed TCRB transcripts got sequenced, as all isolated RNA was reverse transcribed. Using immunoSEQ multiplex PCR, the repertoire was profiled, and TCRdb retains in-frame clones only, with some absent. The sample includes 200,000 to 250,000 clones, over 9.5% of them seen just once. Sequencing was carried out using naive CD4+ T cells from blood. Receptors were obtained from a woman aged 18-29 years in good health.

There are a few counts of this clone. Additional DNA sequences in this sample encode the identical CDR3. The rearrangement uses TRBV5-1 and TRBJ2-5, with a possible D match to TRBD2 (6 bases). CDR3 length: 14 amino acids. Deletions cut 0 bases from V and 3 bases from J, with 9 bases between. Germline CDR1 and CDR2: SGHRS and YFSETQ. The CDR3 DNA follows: TGCGCCAGCAGCTTGGTTGGAGGGGAAGAGACCCAGTACTTC. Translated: CASSLVGGEETQYF.

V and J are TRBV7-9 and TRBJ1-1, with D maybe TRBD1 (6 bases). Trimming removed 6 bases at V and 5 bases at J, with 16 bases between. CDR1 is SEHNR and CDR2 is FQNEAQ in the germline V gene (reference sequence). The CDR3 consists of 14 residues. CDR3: CASSEGGGLTEAFF. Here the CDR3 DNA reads TGTGCCAGCAGTGAGGGAGGGGGACTTACTGAAGCTTTCTTT.

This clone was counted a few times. CDR3 sequence reads: CAWSGSTGRNTEAFF. CDR3 nucleotide sequence: TGTGCCTGGAGTGGTTCGACAGGGAGGAACACTGAAGCTTTCTTT. V gene TRBV30 combines with J gene TRBJ1-1; TRBD1 matches at 7 bases. CDR3 size: 15 residues. V shed 1 base, J shed 1 base, and the junction held 6 bases outside the gene matches. Germline loops: CDR1 GTSNPN, CDR2 SVGIG (reference sequence).

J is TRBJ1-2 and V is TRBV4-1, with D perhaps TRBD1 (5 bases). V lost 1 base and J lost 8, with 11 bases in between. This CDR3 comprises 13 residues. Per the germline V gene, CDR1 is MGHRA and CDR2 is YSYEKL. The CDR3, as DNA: TGCGCCAGCAGCCAAGGGGGGGGAAGGGGCTACACCTTC. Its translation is CASSQGGGRGYTF.

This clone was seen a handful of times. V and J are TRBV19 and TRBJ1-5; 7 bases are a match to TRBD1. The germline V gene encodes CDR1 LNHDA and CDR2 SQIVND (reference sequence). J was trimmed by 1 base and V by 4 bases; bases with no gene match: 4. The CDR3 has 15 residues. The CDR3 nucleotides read TGTGCCAGTAGTAGAGGGACAGACAGCAATCAGCCCCAGCATTTT. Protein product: CASSRGTDSNQPQHF. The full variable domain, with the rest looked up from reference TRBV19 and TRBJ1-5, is DGGITQSPKYLFRKEGQNVTLSCEQNLNHDAMYWYRQDPGQGLRLIYYSQIVNDFQKGDIAEGYSVSREKKESFPLTVTSAQKNPTAFYLCASSRGTDSNQPQHFGDGTRLSIL.

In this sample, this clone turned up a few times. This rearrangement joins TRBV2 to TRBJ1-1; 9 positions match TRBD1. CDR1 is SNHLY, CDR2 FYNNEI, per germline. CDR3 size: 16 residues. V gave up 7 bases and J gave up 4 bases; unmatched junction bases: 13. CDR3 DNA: TGTGCCAGCAAACGGGACAGGGTTGTTTCGGGCACTGAAGCTTTCTTT. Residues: CASKRDRVVSGTEAFF.

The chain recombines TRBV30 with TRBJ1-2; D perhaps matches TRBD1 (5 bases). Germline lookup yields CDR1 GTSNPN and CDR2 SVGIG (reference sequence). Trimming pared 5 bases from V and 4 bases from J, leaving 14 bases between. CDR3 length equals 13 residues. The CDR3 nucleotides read TGTGCCTGGTCCCTCGGACAAGTCTATGGCTACACCTTC. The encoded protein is CAWSLGQVYGYTF.

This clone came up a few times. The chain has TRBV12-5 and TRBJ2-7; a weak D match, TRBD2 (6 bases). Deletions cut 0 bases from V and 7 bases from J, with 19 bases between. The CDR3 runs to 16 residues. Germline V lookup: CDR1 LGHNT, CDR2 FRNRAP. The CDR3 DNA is TGTGCTAGTGGTTTGGTTACCGGGACTCCGGGGAAGGAGCAGTACTTC. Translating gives CASGLVTGTPGKEQYF. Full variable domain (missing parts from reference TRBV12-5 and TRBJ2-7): DARVTQTPRHKVTEMGQEVTMRCQPILGHNTVFWYRQTMMQGLELLAYFRNRAPLDDSGMPKDRFSAEMPDATLATLKIQPSEPRDSAVYFCASGLVTGTPGKEQYFGPGTRLTVT.